What follows is one TCR beta chain and its context. Authors' data handling: Amplified reference gene primers provided the basis for estimating nucleated cell counts. Assay: immunoSEQ multiplex PCR; the TCRdb copy retains only in-frame clones and omits some. D and trimming were read from the DNA, whereas the V and J calls and clone size are those reported in that table. The sample consists of approximately 200,000 clones, 85% to 90% of them appearing once. The record originates from a study of blood T cell repertoires in COVID-19. For the study at large: Italy, Spain and the United States were the sources of the convalescent and acute COVID-19 samples. The analysed material was cDNA or gDNA that came from T cells, B-cell-depleted T cells, or PBMCs.

Per germline, CDR1 SGHTA and CDR2 FQGNSA. V lost 4 bases, J lost 2 bases, and 11 bases lay in between. The CDR3 is made up of 14 amino acids. The rearrangement joins TRBV7-2 to TRBJ1-2; maybe TRBD1 (5 bases). Source material: peripheral blood. This clonotype was sampled from a man in his sixties who had recovered from COVID-19. This CDR3 is CASSSNQGNYGYTF. The CDR3 nucleotides read TGTGCCAGCAGCTCAAACCAGGGAAACTATGGCTACACCTTC.